The clone carrying this T cell receptor (beta chain) was picked up many times. Its antigen is not identified. The template for TCR beta VDJ and CDR3 sequence profiling was genomic DNA. A single record per CDR3 protein comes from TCRdb applying MiXCR to the reads. The sample yields about 220,000 distinct CDR3 sequences, almost 35% seen once. This sample is part of a study of CD8+CD57+ T cells in acquired aplastic anemia. At the level of the study: 3.2 ug was the average amount of DNA from sorted CD4+ and CD8+ cells. Researchers reported that healthy donors averaged roughly 10 million reads for CD4+ cells. Findings and limits, study-wide: In common between the patients and the controls were some 28 CD8+ CDR3 sequences.

Germline V lookup: CDR1 SGHVS, CDR2 FQNEAQ. V lost 1 base, J lost 0 bases, and 8 bases stayed unmatched. This CDR3 has 17 amino acids. This clonotype was obtained from a human donor in good health, serving as a control. Source material: sorted CD4+, CD8+, or CD8+CD57+ T cells (not recorded which) from PBMCs. The chain recombines TRBV7-8 with TRBJ1-1; 7 bases map to TRBD1. CDR3 sequence reads: CASSLGKLDRLNTEAFF. The CDR3 coding sequence is TGTGCCAGCAGCTTAGGGAAATTGGACAGGCTGAACACTGAAGCTTTCTTT.